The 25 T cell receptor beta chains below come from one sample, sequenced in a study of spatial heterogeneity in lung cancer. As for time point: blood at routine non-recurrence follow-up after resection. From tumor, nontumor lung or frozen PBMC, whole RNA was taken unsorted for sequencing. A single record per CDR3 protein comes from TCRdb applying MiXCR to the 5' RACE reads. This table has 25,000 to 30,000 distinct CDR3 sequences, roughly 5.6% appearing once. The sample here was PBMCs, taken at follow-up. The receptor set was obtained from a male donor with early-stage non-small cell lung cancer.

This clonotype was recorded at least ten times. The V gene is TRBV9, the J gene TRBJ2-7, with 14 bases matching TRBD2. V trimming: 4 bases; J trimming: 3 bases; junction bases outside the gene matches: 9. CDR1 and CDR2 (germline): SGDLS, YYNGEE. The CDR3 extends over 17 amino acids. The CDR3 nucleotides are TGTGCCAGCAGCCCCTACGCGGGGACTAGCGGGGGCTACGAGCAGTACTTC. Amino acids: CASSPYAGTSGGYEQYF.

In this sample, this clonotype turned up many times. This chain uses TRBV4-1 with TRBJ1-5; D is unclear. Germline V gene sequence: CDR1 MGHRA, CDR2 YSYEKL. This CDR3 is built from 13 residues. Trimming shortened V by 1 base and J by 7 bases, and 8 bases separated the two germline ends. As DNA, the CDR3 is TGCGCCAGCAGCCAAGTATCGGGACAGCCCCAGCATTTT. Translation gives CASSQVSGQPQHF.

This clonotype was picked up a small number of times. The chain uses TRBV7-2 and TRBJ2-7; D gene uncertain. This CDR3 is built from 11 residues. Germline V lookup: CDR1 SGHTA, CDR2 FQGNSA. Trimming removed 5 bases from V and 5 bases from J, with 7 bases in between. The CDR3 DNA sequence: TGTGCCAGCAGCGCCTTGCACGAGCAGTACTTC. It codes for CASSALHEQYF.

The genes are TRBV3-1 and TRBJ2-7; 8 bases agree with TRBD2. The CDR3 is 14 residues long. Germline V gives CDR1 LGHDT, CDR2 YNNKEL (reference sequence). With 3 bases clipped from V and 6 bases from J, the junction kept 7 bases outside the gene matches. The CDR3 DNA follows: TGTGCCAGCAGCCAGCGGGGGGTTTCTTTCGAGCAGTACTTC. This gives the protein CASSQRGVSFEQYF.

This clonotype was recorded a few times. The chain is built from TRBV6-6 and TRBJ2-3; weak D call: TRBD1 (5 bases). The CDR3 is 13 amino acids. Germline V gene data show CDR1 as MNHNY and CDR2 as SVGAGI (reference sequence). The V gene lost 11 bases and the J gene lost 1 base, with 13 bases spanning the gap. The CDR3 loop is CAAQGPGTDTQYF. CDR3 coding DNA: TGTGCCGCCCAGGGTCCCGGCACAGATACGCAGTATTTT.

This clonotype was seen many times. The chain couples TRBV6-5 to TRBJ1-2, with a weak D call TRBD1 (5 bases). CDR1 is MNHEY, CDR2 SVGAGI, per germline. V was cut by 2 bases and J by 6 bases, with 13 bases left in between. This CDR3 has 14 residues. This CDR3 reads CASSYQGGVDGYTF. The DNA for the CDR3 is TGTGCCAGCAGTTACCAGGGCGGGGTCGATGGCTACACCTTC.

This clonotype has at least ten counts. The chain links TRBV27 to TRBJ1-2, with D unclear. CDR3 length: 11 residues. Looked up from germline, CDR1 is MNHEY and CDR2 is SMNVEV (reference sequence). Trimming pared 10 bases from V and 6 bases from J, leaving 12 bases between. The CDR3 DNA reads TGTGCCACCTTGTACGCTGATGGCTACACCTTC. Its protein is CATLYADGYTF.

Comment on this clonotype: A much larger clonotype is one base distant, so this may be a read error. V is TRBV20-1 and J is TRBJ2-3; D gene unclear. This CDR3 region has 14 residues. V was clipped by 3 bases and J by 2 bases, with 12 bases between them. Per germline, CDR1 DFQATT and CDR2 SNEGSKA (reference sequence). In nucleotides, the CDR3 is TGCAGTGCTAGGGCACATCTATACACAGATACGCAGTATTTT. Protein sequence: CSARAHLYTDTQYF.

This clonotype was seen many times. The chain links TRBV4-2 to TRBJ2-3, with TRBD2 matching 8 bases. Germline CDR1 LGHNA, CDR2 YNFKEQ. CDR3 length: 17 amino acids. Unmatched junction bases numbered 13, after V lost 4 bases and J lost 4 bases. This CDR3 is CASSPEGAGGFADTQYF. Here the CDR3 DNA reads TGTGCCAGCAGCCCCGAGGGTGCGGGAGGTTTCGCAGATACGCAGTATTTT.

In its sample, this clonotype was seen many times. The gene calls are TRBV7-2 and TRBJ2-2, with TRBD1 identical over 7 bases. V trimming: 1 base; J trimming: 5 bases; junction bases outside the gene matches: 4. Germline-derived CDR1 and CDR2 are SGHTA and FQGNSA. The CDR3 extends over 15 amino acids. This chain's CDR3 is CASSLGGGETGELFF. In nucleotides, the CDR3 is TGTGCCAGCAGCTTAGGAGGGGGCGAAACCGGGGAGCTGTTTTTT.

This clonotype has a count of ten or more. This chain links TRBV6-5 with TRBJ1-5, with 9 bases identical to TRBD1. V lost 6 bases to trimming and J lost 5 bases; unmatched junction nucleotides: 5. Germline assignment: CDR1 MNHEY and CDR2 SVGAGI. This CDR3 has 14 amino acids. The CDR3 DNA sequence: TGTGCCAGCAGAAAGACAGGGGGGCATCAGCCCCAGCATTTT. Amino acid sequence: CASRKTGGHQPQHF.

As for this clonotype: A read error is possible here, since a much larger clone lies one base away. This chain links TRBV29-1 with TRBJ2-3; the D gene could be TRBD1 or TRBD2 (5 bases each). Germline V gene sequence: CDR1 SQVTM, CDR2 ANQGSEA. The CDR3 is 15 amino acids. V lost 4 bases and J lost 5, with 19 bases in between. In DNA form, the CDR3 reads TGCAGCGTTGGATGGCGACCCGAGAGGGGAGATACGCAGTATTTT. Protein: CSVGWRPERGDTQYF.

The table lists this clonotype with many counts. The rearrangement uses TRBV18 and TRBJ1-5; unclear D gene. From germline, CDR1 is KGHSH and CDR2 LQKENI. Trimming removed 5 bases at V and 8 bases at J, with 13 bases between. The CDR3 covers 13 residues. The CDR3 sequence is CASSSSASEPQHF. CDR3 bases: TGTGCCAGCTCATCCTCAGCCTCGGAGCCCCAGCATTTT.

CDR3 sequence (DNA): TGTGCCAGCAGTTTGAGGGGACCTGAAGCTTTCTTT. The encoded protein is CASSLRGPEAFF. The V call is TRBV12-3 or TRBV12-4, the J call TRBJ1-1, with D maybe TRBD1 (5 bases). This CDR3 has 12 amino acids. V was pared by 3 bases and J by 6 bases, with 8 bases between.

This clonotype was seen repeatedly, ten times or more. CDR3 nucleotides: TGTGCCAGCAGCTATCGAACAGGGCGGGGGGCAGATACGCAGTATTTT. This codes for CASSYRTGRGADTQYF. The chain carries TRBV7-2 and TRBJ2-3; TRBD2 aligns across 8 bases. From germline, CDR1 is SGHTA and CDR2 FQGNSA. The CDR3 sequence is 16 residues long. Germline trimming cut 4 bases from V and 4 bases from J; bases unmatched to any gene: 10. The full variable domain, with the rest looked up from reference TRBV7-2 and TRBJ2-3, is GAGVSQSPSNKVTEKGKDVELRCDPISGHTALYWYRQSLGQGLEFLIYFQGNSAPDKSGLPSDRFSAERTGGSVSTLTIQRTQQEDSAVYLCASSYRTGRGADTQYFGPGTRLTVL.

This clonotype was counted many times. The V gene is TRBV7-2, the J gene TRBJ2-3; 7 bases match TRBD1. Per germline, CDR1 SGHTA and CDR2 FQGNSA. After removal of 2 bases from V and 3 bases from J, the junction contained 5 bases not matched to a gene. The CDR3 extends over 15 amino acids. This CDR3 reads CASSLFGQETDTQYF. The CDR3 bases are TGTGCCAGCAGCTTATTTGGACAGGAAACAGATACGCAGTATTTT.

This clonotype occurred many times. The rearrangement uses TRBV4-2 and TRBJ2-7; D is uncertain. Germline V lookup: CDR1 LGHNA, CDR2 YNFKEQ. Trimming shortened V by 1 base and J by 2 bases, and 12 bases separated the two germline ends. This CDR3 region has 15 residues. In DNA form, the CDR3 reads TGTGCCAGCAGCCAAGGGTTCGACAAAGCCTACGAGCAGTACTTC. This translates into CASSQGFDKAYEQYF.

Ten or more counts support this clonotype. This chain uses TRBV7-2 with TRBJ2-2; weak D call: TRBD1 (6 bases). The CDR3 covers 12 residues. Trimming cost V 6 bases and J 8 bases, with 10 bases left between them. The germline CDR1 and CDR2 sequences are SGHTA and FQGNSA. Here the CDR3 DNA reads TGTGCCAGCAGTTTCGGACAGGGGGAGCTGTTTTTT. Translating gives CASSFGQGELFF.

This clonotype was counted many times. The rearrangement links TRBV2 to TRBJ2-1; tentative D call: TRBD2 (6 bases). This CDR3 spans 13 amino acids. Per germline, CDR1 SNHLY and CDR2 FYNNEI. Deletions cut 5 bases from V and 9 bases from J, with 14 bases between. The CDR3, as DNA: TGTGCCAGCAGTCCACTACCGACTAGTGAGCAGTTCTTC. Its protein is CASSPLPTSEQFF. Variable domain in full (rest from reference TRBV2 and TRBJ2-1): EPEVTQTPSHQVTQMGQEVILRCVPISNHLYFYWYRQILGQKVEFLVSFYNNEISEKSEIFDDQFSVERPDGSNFTLKIRSTKLEDSAMYFCASSPLPTSEQFFGPGTRLTVL.

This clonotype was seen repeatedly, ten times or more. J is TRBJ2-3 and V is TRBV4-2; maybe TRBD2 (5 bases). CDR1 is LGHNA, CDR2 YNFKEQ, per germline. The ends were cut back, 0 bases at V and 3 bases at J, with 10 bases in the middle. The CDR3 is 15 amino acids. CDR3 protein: CASSQDGLATDTQYF. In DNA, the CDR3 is TGTGCCAGCAGCCAAGATGGGTTAGCGACAGATACGCAGTATTTT.

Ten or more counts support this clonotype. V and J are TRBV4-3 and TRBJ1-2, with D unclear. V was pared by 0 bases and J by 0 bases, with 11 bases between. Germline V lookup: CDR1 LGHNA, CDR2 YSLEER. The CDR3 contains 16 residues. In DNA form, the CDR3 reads TGCGCCAGCAGCCAAGATGTACGGAGTTCTAACTATGGCTACACCTTC. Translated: CASSQDVRSSNYGYTF.

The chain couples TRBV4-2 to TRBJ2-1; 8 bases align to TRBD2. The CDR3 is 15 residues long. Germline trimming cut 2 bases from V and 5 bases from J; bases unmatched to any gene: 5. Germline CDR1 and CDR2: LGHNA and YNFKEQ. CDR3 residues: CASSQRLAGDNEQFF. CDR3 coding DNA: TGTGCCAGCAGCCAAAGGCTAGCGGGCGACAATGAGCAGTTCTTC.

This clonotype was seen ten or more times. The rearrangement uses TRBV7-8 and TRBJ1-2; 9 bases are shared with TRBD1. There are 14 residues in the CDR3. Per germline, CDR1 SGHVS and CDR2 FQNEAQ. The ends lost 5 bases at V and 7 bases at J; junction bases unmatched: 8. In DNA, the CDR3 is TGTGCCAGCAGCCACGGGGACAGGGCAGCTGGCTACACCTTC. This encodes CASSHGDRAAGYTF.

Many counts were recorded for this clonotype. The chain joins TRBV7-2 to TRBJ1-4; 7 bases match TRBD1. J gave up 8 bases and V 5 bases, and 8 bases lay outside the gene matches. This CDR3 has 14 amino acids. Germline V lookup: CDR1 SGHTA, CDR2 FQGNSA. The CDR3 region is CASSLQGDGEKLFF. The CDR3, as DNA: TGTGCCAGCAGCCTCCAGGGGGATGGAGAAAAACTGTTTTTT.

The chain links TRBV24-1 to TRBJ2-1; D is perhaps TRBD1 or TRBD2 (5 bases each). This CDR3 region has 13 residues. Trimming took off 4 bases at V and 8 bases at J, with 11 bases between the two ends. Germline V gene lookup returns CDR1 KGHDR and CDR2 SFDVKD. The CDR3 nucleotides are TGTGCCACCAGTGAACCACTAGGGGATGAGCAGTTCTTC. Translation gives CATSEPLGDEQFF.